A single sample gave rise to the 6 T cell receptor beta chains below, sequenced in a study of CD8 T cells in ankylosing spondylitis. No antigens are known for them. General study results and limits: For ankylosing spondylitis blood, a TCR beta motif of roughly 8 highly homologous variants appeared characteristic.

TCRdb ran MiXCR on the 5' RACE reads and lists one entry per CDR3 protein. The table lists around 770,000 distinct CDR3 sequences, approximately 10% of them singletons. Sequencing was carried out using blood, either unsorted or a sorted T cell fraction (not recorded which). The source is a male donor with ankylosing spondylitis.

This clonotype showed up just a few times. CDR3 DNA: TGCAGTGCTAGAGATTGGGCCGACGAGCAGTACTTC. Its protein is CSARDWADEQYF. V gene TRBV20-1 combines with J gene TRBJ2-7; no clear D gene. Trimming removed 0 bases at V and 5 bases at J, with 8 bases between. CDR3 length: 12 residues. The V gene's germline CDR1 is DFQATT and CDR2 SNEGSKA (reference sequence).

There are many counts of this clonotype. The chain links TRBV5-4 to TRBJ2-1; the D gene is possibly TRBD2 (5 bases). The V gene lost 4 bases and the J gene lost 5 bases, with 16 bases spanning the gap. The CDR3 totals 15 residues. Germline-derived CDR1 and CDR2 are SGHNT and YYREEE (reference sequence). The CDR3 loop is CASSRTNVANNEQFF. The CDR3 DNA sequence: TGTGCCAGCAGCCGAACCAACGTAGCGAACAATGAGCAGTTCTTC.

This clonotype has only a few counts. The V and J genes are TRBV6-1 and TRBJ1-6; D call uncertain. V lost 0 bases and J lost 1, with 7 bases in between. The CDR3 length is 16 residues. CDR1 MNHNS and CDR2 SASEGT come from the germline V gene. In DNA form, the CDR3 reads TGTGCCAGCAGTGAAGCCCGGGGTTCCTATAATTCACCCCTCCACTTT. Translation: CASSEARGSYNSPLHF.

This clonotype was observed many times. A junction boundary mismatches the germline segment, possibly from a read error. This sequence joins TRBV5-1 and TRBJ2-1; 8 bases match TRBD1. This CDR3 is built from 14 residues. Germline V gene data show CDR1 as SGHRS and CDR2 as YFSETQ. The CDR3 DNA reads as TGTGCCAGCAGCTTGGACAGGGCCTACAATGAGCAGTTCTTC. Translated: CASSLDRAYNEQFF.

This clonotype occurred many times. The chain uses TRBV9 and TRBJ2-3; D is perhaps TRBD1 (5 bases). Germline V gene data show CDR1 as SGDLS and CDR2 as YYNGEE. The CDR3 is made up of 15 amino acids. V was cut by 0 bases and J by 1 base, with 9 bases left in between. CDR3 bases: TGTGCCAGCAGCGTAGAATGGGGCCGCACAGATACGCAGTATTTT. Translation gives CASSVEWGRTDTQYF.

V and J are TRBV11-2 and TRBJ2-3, with TRBD1 as a possible D gene (9 bases). V lost 2 bases, J lost 9 bases, and 33 bases lay in between. Germline V gene lookup returns CDR1 SGHAT and CDR2 FQNNGV. This CDR3 region has 20 residues. CDR3 nucleotide sequence: TGTGCCAGCAGCTTAAGGGACAGGGTTGCGGCGGGAGGTCCAGGAAGCACGCAGTATTTT. It encodes CASSLRDRVAAGGPGSTQYF.